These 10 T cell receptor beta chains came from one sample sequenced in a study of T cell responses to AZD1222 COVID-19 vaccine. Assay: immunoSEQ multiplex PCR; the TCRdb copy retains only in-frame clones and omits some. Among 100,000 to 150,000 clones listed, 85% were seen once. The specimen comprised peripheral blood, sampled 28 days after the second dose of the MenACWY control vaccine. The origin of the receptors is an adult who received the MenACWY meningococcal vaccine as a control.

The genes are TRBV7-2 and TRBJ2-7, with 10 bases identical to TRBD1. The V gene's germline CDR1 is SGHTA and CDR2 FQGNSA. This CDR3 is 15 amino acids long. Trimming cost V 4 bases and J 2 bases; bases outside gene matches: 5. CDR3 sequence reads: CASSSVTGGPYEQYF. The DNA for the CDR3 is TGTGCCAGCAGCTCGGTGACAGGGGGCCCCTACGAGCAGTACTTC.

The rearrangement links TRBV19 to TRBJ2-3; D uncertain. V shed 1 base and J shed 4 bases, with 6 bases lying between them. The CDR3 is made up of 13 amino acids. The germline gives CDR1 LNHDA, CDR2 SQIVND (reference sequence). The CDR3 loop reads CASSIGRADTQYF. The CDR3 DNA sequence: TGTGCCAGTAGTATAGGAAGGGCAGATACGCAGTATTTT.

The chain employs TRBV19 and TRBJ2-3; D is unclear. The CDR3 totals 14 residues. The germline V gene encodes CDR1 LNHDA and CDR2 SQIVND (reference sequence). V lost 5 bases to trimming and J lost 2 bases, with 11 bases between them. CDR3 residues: CASSSFLYTDTQYF. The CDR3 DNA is TGTGCCAGTAGTTCATTTCTCTACACAGATACGCAGTATTTT. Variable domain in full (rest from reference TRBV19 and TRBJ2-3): DGGITQSPKYLFRKEGQNVTLSCEQNLNHDAMYWYRQDPGQGLRLIYYSQIVNDFQKGDIAEGYSVSREKKESFPLTVTSAQKNPTAFYLCASSSFLYTDTQYFGPGTRLTVL.

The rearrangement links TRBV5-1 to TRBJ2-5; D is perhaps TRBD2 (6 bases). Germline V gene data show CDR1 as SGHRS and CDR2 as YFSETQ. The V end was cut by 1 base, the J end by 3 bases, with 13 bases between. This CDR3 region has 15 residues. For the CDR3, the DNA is TGCGCCAGCAGCTTGATCCCGGGGGTCGAAGAGACCCAGTACTTC. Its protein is CASSLIPGVEETQYF.

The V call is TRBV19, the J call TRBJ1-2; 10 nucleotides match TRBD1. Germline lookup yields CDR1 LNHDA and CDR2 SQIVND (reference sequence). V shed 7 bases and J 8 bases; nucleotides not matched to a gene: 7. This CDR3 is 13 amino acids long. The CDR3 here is CASTVGQGVGYTF. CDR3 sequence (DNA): TGTGCCAGTACCGTTGGACAGGGGGTGGGCTACACCTTC.

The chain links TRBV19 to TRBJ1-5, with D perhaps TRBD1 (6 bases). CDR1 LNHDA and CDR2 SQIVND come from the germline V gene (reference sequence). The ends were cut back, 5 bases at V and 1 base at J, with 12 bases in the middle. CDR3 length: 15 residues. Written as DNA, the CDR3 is TGTGCCAGTAGTGAAACAGGGAGCAGCAATCAGCCCCAGCATTTT. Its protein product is CASSETGSSNQPQHF.

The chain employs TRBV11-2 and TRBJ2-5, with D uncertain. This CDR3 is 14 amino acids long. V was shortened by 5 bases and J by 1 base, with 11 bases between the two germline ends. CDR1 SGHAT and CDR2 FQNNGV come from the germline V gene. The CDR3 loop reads CASSLSGGQETQYF. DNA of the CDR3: TGTGCCAGCAGCCTTTCGGGTGGCCAAGAGACCCAGTACTTC.

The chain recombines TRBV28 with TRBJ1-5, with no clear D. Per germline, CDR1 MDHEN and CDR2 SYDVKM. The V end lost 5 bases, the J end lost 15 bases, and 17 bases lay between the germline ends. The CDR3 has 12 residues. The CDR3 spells CASSTSSTPGHF. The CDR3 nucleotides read TGTGCCAGCAGTACCAGCTCGACCCCAGGGCATTTT.

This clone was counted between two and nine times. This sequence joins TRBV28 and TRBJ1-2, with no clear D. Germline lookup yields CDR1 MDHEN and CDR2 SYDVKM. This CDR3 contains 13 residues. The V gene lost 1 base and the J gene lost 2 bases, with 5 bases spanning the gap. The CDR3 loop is CASSLSWNYGYTF. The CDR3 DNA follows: TGTGCCAGCAGTTTATCGTGGAACTATGGCTACACCTTC.

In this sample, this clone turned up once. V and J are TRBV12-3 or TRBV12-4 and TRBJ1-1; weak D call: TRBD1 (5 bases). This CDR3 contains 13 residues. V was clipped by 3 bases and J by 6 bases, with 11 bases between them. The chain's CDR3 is CASSFGGRAEAFF. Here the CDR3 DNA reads TGTGCCAGCAGTTTCGGGGGTCGGGCTGAAGCTTTCTTT.